The rows below give T cell receptor beta chains drawn from one sample of a study of cytomegalovirus exposure and HLA in healthy donors. TCRdb's table, derived via immunoSEQ multiplex PCR, lists solely in-frame clones and lacks some. The data contain roughly 110,000 clones, 70% of them singletons. The specimen was PBMCs. Every receptor here comes from a man in his thirties or forties in good health and CMV-seropositive. Each CDR3 is given with its conserved first and last residue. Fields, in order: clone size, V gene, D gene, J gene, CDR3 protein, CDR3 DNA. The D gene is left open where the match is weak. The size field is filled for only some rows; it gives once, few, many or a size class.

abundance: -; v_gene: TRBV6-5; d_gene: TRBD2; j_gene: TRBJ2-5; CDR3aa: CASSSLGTSVQETQYF; CDR3nt: TGTGCCAGCAGTTCCTTAGGGACTAGCGTACAAGAGACCCAGTACTTC
abundance: once; v_gene: TRBV5-4; d_gene: TRBD2; j_gene: TRBJ2-5; CDR3aa: CASSFREEETQYF; CDR3nt: TGTGCCAGCAGCTTTCGGGAGGAGGAGACCCAGTACTTC
abundance: once; v_gene: TRBV7-9; d_gene: -; j_gene: TRBJ1-6; CDR3aa: CASSLARGPDSPLHF; CDR3nt: TGTGCCAGCAGCTTAGCGAGAGGGCCGGATTCACCCCTCCACTTT
abundance: -; v_gene: TRBV7-3; d_gene: TRBD2; j_gene: TRBJ2-3; CDR3aa: CASSTGTITDTQYF; CDR3nt: TGTGCCAGCAGCACCGGGACTATCACAGATACGCAGTATTTT
abundance: few; v_gene: TRBV9; d_gene: TRBD2; j_gene: TRBJ2-2; CDR3aa: CASSVSTGTSGSTGELFF; CDR3nt: TGTGCCAGCAGCGTGTCCACCGGGACTAGCGGGAGTACCGGGGAGCTGTTTTTT
abundance: -; v_gene: TRBV11-3; d_gene: -; j_gene: TRBJ2-3; CDR3aa: CASSPPTAVTDTQYF; CDR3nt: TGTGCCAGCAGCCCGCCGACGGCGGTCACAGATACGCAGTATTTT
abundance: few; v_gene: TRBV7-9; d_gene: TRBD2; j_gene: TRBJ2-1; CDR3aa: CATPKTSGVNEQFF; CDR3nt: TGTGCCACCCCCAAGACTAGCGGGGTCAATGAGCAGTTCTTC
abundance: few; v_gene: TRBV9; d_gene: -; j_gene: TRBJ2-1; CDR3aa: CASSVGPETNYNEQFF; CDR3nt: TGTGCCAGCAGCGTAGGTCCAGAAACCAATTACAATGAGCAGTTCTTC
abundance: -; v_gene: TRBV5-1; d_gene: -; j_gene: TRBJ1-1; CDR3aa: CASSFLLNTEAFF; CDR3nt: TGCGCCAGCAGCTTCTTGTTGAACACTGAAGCTTTCTTT
abundance: -; v_gene: TRBV5-6; d_gene: TRBD1; j_gene: TRBJ2-1; CDR3aa: CASSPSGQGYDEQFF; CDR3nt: TGTGCCAGCAGCCCTTCGGGACAGGGGTATGATGAGCAGTTCTTC
abundance: -; v_gene: TRBV28; d_gene: -; j_gene: TRBJ1-1; CDR3aa: CASSSGFMNTEAFF; CDR3nt: TGTGCCAGCAGTTCAGGGTTCATGAACACTGAAGCTTTCTTT
abundance: -; v_gene: TRBV7-9; d_gene: -; j_gene: TRBJ1-2; CDR3aa: CASSLSTLVNYGYTF; CDR3nt: TGTGCCAGCAGCTTGAGTACTTTAGTAAACTATGGCTACACCTTC
abundance: few; v_gene: TRBV30; d_gene: TRBD1; j_gene: TRBJ2-5; CDR3aa: CAWSVGGGGWLGGETQYF; CDR3nt: TGTGCCTGGAGTGTAGGGGGCGGCGGTTGGCTTGGCGGAGAGACCCAGTACTTC
abundance: -; v_gene: TRBV15; d_gene: TRBD1; j_gene: TRBJ1-2; CDR3aa: CATSRDRQGAVYGYTF; CDR3nt: TGTGCCACCAGCAGAGATAGGCAGGGGGCTGTCTATGGCTACACCTTC
abundance: -; v_gene: TRBV10-3; d_gene: TRBD1; j_gene: TRBJ2-3; CDR3aa: CAISRGQGEDTQYF; CDR3nt: TGTGCCATCAGTAGGGGACAGGGTGAAGATACGCAGTATTTT
abundance: -; v_gene: TRBV27; d_gene: TRBD1; j_gene: TRBJ2-7; CDR3aa: CASSLSNRGNEQYF; CDR3nt: TGTGCCAGCAGTTTATCGAACAGGGGTAACGAGCAGTACTTC
abundance: -; v_gene: TRBV5-1; d_gene: TRBD1; j_gene: TRBJ1-2; CDR3aa: CASSSGQGDGYTF; CDR3nt: TGCGCCAGCAGCTCCGGACAGGGAGACGGCTACACCTTC
abundance: -; v_gene: TRBV4-3; d_gene: TRBD1; j_gene: TRBJ1-6; CDR3aa: CASSQQPRTGEYNSPLHF; CDR3nt: TGCGCCAGCAGCCAACAGCCACGTACAGGGGAATATAATTCACCCCTCCACTTT
abundance: -; v_gene: TRBV14; d_gene: -; j_gene: TRBJ2-3; CDR3aa: CASSRQDTQYF; CDR3nt: TGTGCCAGCAGCCGACAGGATACGCAGTATTTT
abundance: -; v_gene: TRBV19; d_gene: -; j_gene: TRBJ2-6; CDR3aa: CASSIDHDYGSTGANVLTF; CDR3nt: TGTGCCAGTAGTATAGATCATGATTACGGTAGTACTGGGGCCAACGTCCTGACTTTC
abundance: -; v_gene: TRBV10-3; d_gene: TRBD1; j_gene: TRBJ1-2; CDR3aa: CAISADSGQQGLVDGYTF; CDR3nt: TGTGCCATCAGTGCCGACTCGGGACAGCAGGGGTTAGTTGATGGCTACACCTTC
abundance: -; v_gene: TRBV2; d_gene: TRBD1; j_gene: TRBJ1-1; CDR3aa: CASRRDRGWLNTEAFF; CDR3nt: TGTGCCAGCAGACGGGACAGGGGTTGGCTGAACACTGAAGCTTTCTTT
abundance: few; v_gene: TRBV20-1; d_gene: -; j_gene: TRBJ2-3; CDR3aa: CSARDMESQYF; CDR3nt: TGCAGTGCTAGAGATATGGAGTCGCAGTATTTT
abundance: -; v_gene: TRBV28; d_gene: -; j_gene: TRBJ1-2; CDR3aa: CASALGAGLYGYTF; CDR3nt: TGTGCCAGCGCCCTGGGGGCGGGCCTGTATGGCTACACCTTC
abundance: -; v_gene: TRBV11-2; d_gene: -; j_gene: TRBJ1-1; CDR3aa: CASSFNGKTTEAFF; CDR3nt: TGTGCCAGCAGCTTCAACGGGAAGACCACTGAAGCTTTCTTT
abundance: -; v_gene: TRBV19; d_gene: -; j_gene: TRBJ1-1; CDR3aa: CASHKIIPLTEAFF; CDR3nt: TGTGCCAGTCACAAGATTATCCCCCTCACTGAAGCTTTCTTT
abundance: -; v_gene: TRBV7-3; d_gene: TRBD2; j_gene: TRBJ2-1; CDR3aa: CASSFYPGGTYNEQFF; CDR3nt: TGTGCCAGCAGCTTCTACCCCGGGGGGACCTACAATGAGCAGTTCTTC
abundance: -; v_gene: TRBV23-1; d_gene: TRBD1; j_gene: TRBJ1-5; CDR3aa: CASSQLGQGGLGNQPQHF; CDR3nt: TGCGCCAGCAGTCAATTGGGACAGGGGGGCCTTGGCAATCAGCCCCAGCATTTT
abundance: -; v_gene: TRBV9; d_gene: TRBD1; j_gene: TRBJ2-2; CDR3aa: CASSNPSGTGEWAGELFF; CDR3nt: TGTGCCAGCAGTAACCCTTCCGGGACAGGGGAGTGGGCCGGGGAGCTGTTTTTT
abundance: -; v_gene: TRBV12-5; d_gene: -; j_gene: TRBJ1-5; CDR3aa: CASGLGMTGNQPQHF; CDR3nt: TGTGCTAGTGGTTTGGGCATGACAGGAAATCAGCCCCAGCATTTT
abundance: once; v_gene: TRBV4-2; d_gene: -; j_gene: TRBJ2-7; CDR3aa: CASSPHREYEQYF; CDR3nt: TGTGCCAGCAGCCCCCACAGGGAATACGAGCAGTACTTC
abundance: -; v_gene: TRBV6-4; d_gene: -; j_gene: TRBJ2-1; CDR3aa: CASSELARGDEQFF; CDR3nt: TGTGCCAGCAGTGAACTAGCAAGAGGTGATGAGCAGTTCTTC
abundance: -; v_gene: TRBV20-1; d_gene: TRBD1; j_gene: TRBJ1-2; CDR3aa: CSAPTGYGYTF; CDR3nt: TGCAGTGCTCCGACAGGGTATGGCTACACCTTC
abundance: -; v_gene: TRBV21-1; d_gene: -; j_gene: TRBJ2-5; CDR3aa: CASSPRLAGGPAETQYF; CDR3nt: TGTGCCAGCAGCCCTCGACTAGCGGGAGGGCCGGCGGAGACCCAGTACTTC
abundance: -; v_gene: TRBV5-1; d_gene: -; j_gene: TRBJ1-5; CDR3aa: CASSLVGAQPQHF; CDR3nt: TGCGCCAGCAGCTTGGTAGGGGCTCAGCCCCAGCATTTT
abundance: -; v_gene: TRBV5-6; d_gene: -; j_gene: TRBJ2-5; CDR3aa: CASSLGFAGGQGSETQYF; CDR3nt: TGTGCCAGCAGCTTGGGATTTGCTGGCGGGCAGGGGTCAGAGACCCAGTACTTC
abundance: -; v_gene: TRBV11-2; d_gene: -; j_gene: TRBJ2-3; CDR3aa: CASSLARSTDTQYF; CDR3nt: TGTGCCAGCAGCTTAGCTAGGAGCACAGATACGCAGTATTTT
abundance: -; v_gene: TRBV5-1; d_gene: -; j_gene: TRBJ1-4; CDR3aa: CASSSDRPGGKTVF; CDR3nt: TGCGCCAGCAGTTCAGACAGGCCGGGAGGAAAAACTGTTTTT
abundance: -; v_gene: TRBV4-2; d_gene: -; j_gene: TRBJ2-1; CDR3aa: CASSQDRVDYNEQFF; CDR3nt: TGTGCCAGCAGCCAAGACCGGGTTGACTACAATGAGCAGTTCTTC
abundance: -; v_gene: TRBV5-6; d_gene: -; j_gene: TRBJ1-2; CDR3aa: CASSIHRAGYTF; CDR3nt: TGTGCCAGCAGCATTCACAGGGCTGGCTACACCTTC
abundance: -; v_gene: TRBV27; d_gene: -; j_gene: TRBJ2-1; CDR3aa: CASSFFSAPSNEQFF; CDR3nt: TGTGCCAGCAGTTTCTTTAGCGCGCCCAGCAATGAGCAGTTCTTC
abundance: -; v_gene: TRBV4-1; d_gene: -; j_gene: TRBJ2-5; CDR3aa: CASSPGGLETQYF; CDR3nt: TGCGCCAGCAGCCCGGGGGGCCTGGAGACCCAGTACTTC
abundance: -; v_gene: TRBV27; d_gene: TRBD1; j_gene: TRBJ2-1; CDR3aa: CASSRTGNRDEQFF; CDR3nt: TGTGCCAGCAGCCGGACAGGGAATCGAGATGAGCAGTTCTTC
abundance: -; v_gene: TRBV10-3; d_gene: -; j_gene: TRBJ2-5; CDR3aa: CAISGAGTAQYF; CDR3nt: TGTGCCATCAGTGGGGCCGGTACGGCCCAGTACTTC
abundance: -; v_gene: TRBV21-1; d_gene: -; j_gene: TRBJ1-5; CDR3aa: CASSTQNRDRGGQPQHF; CDR3nt: TGTGCCAGCAGCACACAGAACCGGGACAGGGGGGGTCAGCCCCAGCATTTT
abundance: -; v_gene: TRBV7-2; d_gene: -; j_gene: TRBJ2-3; CDR3aa: CASSLLGSQRTDTQYF; CDR3nt: TGTGCCAGCAGCTTACTCGGGTCCCAGCGCACAGATACGCAGTATTTT
abundance: -; v_gene: TRBV9; d_gene: TRBD1; j_gene: TRBJ1-2; CDR3aa: CASSVATDRGSYGYTF; CDR3nt: TGTGCCAGCAGCGTAGCTACGGACAGGGGTAGCTATGGCTACACCTTC
abundance: -; v_gene: TRBV25-1; d_gene: TRBD2; j_gene: TRBJ2-1; CDR3aa: CASSEYFSGRAGKEQFF; CDR3nt: TGTGCCAGCAGTGAATATTTTAGCGGGAGGGCTGGGAAGGAGCAGTTCTTC
abundance: few; v_gene: TRBV14; d_gene: -; j_gene: TRBJ2-5; CDR3aa: CASSQGGLEVTQYF; CDR3nt: TGTGCCAGCAGCCAAGGGGGCCTCGAGGTGACCCAGTACTTC
abundance: -; v_gene: TRBV4-1; d_gene: TRBD2; j_gene: TRBJ2-7; CDR3aa: CASSQEGGGSYEQYF; CDR3nt: TGCGCCAGCAGCCAAGAAGGCGGGGGATCCTACGAGCAGTACTTC
abundance: -; v_gene: TRBV30; d_gene: TRBD2; j_gene: TRBJ2-1; CDR3aa: CAWSRGPSGSQFF; CDR3nt: TGTGCCTGGAGTAGAGGGCCTAGCGGGTCACAGTTCTTC
abundance: few; v_gene: TRBV5-1; d_gene: -; j_gene: TRBJ1-2; CDR3aa: CASSAYRDNYGYTF; CDR3nt: TGCGCCAGCAGCGCCTACAGGGACAACTATGGCTACACCTTC
abundance: -; v_gene: TRBV5-8; d_gene: -; j_gene: TRBJ2-5; CDR3aa: CASSFYRVTETQYF; CDR3nt: TGTGCCAGCAGCTTTTACAGGGTGACGGAGACCCAGTACTTC
abundance: few; v_gene: TRBV27; d_gene: TRBD1; j_gene: TRBJ1-5; CDR3aa: CASSSTTGGGQPQHF; CDR3nt: TGTGCCAGCAGTTCGACAACAGGGGGCGGACAGCCCCAGCATTTT
abundance: -; v_gene: TRBV10-3; d_gene: TRBD1; j_gene: TRBJ2-6; CDR3aa: CATSTGTAPSGANGLTF; CDR3nt: TGTGCCACTTCCACTGGGACAGCACCCTCTGGGGCCAACGGCCTGACTTTC
abundance: -; v_gene: TRBV9; d_gene: TRBD2; j_gene: TRBJ2-5; CDR3aa: CASSPAGLGTEAQYF; CDR3nt: TGTGCCAGCAGCCCAGCGGGACTAGGGACGGAGGCCCAGTACTTC
abundance: once; v_gene: TRBV18; d_gene: TRBD1; j_gene: TRBJ2-2; CDR3aa: CASSPDRGVTGELFF; CDR3nt: TGTGCCAGCTCACCGGACAGGGGAGTGACCGGGGAGCTGTTTTTT
abundance: few; v_gene: TRBV28; d_gene: TRBD1; j_gene: TRBJ1-3; CDR3aa: CASSLLGGQGVPGWDGNTIYF; CDR3nt: TGTGCCAGCAGTTTATTGGGAGGACAGGGGGTACCGGGATGGGATGGAAACACCATATATTTT
abundance: few; v_gene: TRBV29-1; d_gene: -; j_gene: TRBJ2-1; CDR3aa: CSVEVARWYYNEQFF; CDR3nt: TGCAGCGTTGAGGTAGCTCGGTGGTACTACAATGAGCAGTTCTTC
abundance: -; v_gene: TRBV30; d_gene: -; j_gene: TRBJ1-1; CDR3aa: CAWSVQVSNTEAFF; CDR3nt: TGTGCCTGGAGTGTACAGGTGTCGAACACTGAAGCTTTCTTT